This TCR beta chain originates from a study of blood T cell repertoires in COVID-19. Study as a whole: The origin of the acute and convalescent COVID-19 samples was the United States, Italy and Spain. From T cells, B-cell-depleted T cells, or PBMCs came the material, which was cDNA or gDNA.

In the authors' workflow: Amplifying reference gene primers gave estimates of nucleated cell counts. Assay: immunoSEQ multiplex PCR; the TCRdb copy retains only in-frame clones and omits some. V, J and clone size reflect that table, while D and trimming were determined from the DNA. The repertoire holds some 320,000 clones, with roughly 85% as singletons. V shed 2 bases and J shed 9 bases, with 5 bases lying between them. This CDR3 has 11 residues. This clonotype was obtained from a human donor in a cohort sampled during active COVID-19. Sequencing used peripheral blood. J is TRBJ1-3 and V is TRBV12-3 or TRBV12-4; D unresolved. In DNA, the CDR3 is TGTGCCAGCAGTTTATCTCGCACCATATATTTT. Translating gives CASSLSRTIYF.